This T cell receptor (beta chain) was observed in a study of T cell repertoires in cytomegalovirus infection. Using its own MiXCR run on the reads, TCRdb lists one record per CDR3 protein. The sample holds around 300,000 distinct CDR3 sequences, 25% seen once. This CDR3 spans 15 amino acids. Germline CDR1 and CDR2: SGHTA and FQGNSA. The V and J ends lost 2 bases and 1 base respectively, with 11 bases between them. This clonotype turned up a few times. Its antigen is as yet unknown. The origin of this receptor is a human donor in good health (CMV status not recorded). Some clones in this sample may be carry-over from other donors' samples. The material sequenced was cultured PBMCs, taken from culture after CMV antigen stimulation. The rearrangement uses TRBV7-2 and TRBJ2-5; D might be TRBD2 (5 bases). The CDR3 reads CASSLTASLQETQYF. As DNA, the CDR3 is TGTGCCAGCAGCTTAACGGCTAGCCTCCAAGAGACCCAGTACTTC.